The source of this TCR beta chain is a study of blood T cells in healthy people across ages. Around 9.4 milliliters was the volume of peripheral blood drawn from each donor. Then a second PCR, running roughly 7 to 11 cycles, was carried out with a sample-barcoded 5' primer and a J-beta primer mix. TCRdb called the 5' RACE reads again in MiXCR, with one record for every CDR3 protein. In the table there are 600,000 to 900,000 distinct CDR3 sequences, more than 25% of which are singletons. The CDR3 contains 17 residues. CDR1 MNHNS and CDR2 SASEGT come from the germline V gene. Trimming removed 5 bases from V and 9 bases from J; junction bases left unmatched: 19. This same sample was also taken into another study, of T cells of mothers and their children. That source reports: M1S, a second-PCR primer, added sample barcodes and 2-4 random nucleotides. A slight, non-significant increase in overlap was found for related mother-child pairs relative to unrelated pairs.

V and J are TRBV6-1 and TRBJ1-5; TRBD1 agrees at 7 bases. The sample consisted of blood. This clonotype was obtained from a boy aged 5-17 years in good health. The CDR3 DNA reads TGTGCCAGCAGTTATAGCCTCACTGGGACAGAAAGTCTGCCCCAGCATTTT. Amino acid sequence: CASSYSLTGTESLPQHF.